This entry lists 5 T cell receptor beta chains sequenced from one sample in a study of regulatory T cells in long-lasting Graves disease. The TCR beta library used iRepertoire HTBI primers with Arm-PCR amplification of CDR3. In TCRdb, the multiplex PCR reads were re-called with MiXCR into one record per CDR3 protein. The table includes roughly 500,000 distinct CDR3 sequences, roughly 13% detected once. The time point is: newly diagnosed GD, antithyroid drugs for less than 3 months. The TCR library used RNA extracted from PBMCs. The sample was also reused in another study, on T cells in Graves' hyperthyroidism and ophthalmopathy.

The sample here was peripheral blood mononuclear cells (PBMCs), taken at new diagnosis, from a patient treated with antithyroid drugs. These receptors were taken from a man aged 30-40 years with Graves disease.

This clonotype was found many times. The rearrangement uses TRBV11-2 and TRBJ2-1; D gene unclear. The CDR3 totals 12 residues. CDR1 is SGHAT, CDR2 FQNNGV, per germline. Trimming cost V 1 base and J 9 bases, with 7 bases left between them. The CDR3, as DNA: TGTGCCAGCAGCTTAGGAACACCTGAGCAGTTCTTC. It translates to CASSLGTPEQFF.

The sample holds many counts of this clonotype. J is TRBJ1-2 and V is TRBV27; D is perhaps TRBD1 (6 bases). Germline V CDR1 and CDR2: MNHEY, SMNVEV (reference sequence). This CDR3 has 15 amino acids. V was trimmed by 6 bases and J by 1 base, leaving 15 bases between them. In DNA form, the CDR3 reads TGTGCCAGCAGCCGGGACACTACCCTTAACTATGGCTACACCTTC. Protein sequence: CASSRDTTLNYGYTF.

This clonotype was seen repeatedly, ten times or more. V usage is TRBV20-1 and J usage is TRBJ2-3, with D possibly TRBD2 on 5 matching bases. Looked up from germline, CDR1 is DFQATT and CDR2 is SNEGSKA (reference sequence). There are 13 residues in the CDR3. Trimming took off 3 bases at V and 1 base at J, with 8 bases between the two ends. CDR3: CSASMRGTDTQYF. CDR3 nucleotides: TGCAGTGCTAGTATGCGGGGCACAGATACGCAGTATTTT.

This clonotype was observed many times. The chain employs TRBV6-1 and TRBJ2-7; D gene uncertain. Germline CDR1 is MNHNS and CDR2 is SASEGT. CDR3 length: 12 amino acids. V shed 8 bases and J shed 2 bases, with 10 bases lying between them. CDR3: CASGQWTYEQYF. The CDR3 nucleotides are TGTGCCAGCGGGCAGTGGACCTACGAGCAGTACTTC.

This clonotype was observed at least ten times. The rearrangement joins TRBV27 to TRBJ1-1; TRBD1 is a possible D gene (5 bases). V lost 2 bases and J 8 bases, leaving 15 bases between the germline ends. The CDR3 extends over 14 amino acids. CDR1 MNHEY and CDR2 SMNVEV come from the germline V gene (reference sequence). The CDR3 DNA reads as TGTGCCAGCAGTTTAACTTCCGACAGAGCCGAAGCTTTCTTT. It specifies CASSLTSDRAEAFF.